This T cell receptor beta chain was captured in a study of T cell changes during pregnancy in multiple sclerosis. The CDR3 contains 14 residues. Germline CDR1 reads MNHEY; CDR2 reads SVGAGI. With 7 bases removed from V and 3 bases from J, the gap between germline ends came to 14 bases. Sequenced by immunoSEQ multiplex PCR; TCRdb stores in-frame clones only, minus some. The data hold 55,000 to 85,000 clones, with roughly nine tenths observed a single time. In this sample, this clone turned up once. This receptor was identified in a female donor with multiple sclerosis, enrolled in a pregnancy study. The V gene is TRBV6-5, the J gene TRBJ2-3; possible D gene TRBD2, 6 bases. The sequenced sample was peripheral blood, obtained in the third trimester of pregnancy. In nucleotides, the CDR3 is TGTGCCAGCAAGATAAGGCTAGCGACAGATACGCAGTATTTT. Translation gives CASKIRLATDTQYF.